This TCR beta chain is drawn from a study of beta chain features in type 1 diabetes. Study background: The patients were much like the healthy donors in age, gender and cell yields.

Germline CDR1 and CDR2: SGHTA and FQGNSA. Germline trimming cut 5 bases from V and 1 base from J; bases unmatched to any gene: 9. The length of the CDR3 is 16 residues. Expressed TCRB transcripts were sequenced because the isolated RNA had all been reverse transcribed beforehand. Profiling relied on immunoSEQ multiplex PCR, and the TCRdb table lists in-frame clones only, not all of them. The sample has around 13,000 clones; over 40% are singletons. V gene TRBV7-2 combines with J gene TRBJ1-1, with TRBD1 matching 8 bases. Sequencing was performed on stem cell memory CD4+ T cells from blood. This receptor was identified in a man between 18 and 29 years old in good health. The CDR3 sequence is CASSRRTGMTNTEAFF. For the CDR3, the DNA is TGTGCCAGCAGCAGAAGGACAGGGATGACGAACACTGAAGCTTTCTTT. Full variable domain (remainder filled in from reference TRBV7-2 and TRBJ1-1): GAGVSQSPSNKVTEKGKDVELRCDPISGHTALYWYRQSLGQGLEFLIYFQGNSAPDKSGLPSDRFSAERTGGSVSTLTIQRTQQEDSAVYLCASSRRTGMTNTEAFFGQGTRLTVV.